This note documents a single TCR beta chain sequence. Its specificity is not known. This entry comes from a study of cytomegalovirus exposure and HLA in healthy donors. As for the study in general: The 95 to 150 validation repertoires used a platform that matched the one used for the roughly 700 first-cohort repertoires, as a later analysis reported.

The repertoire was sequenced with immunoSEQ multiplex PCR; TCRdb's copy has only in-frame clones and lacks some. This repertoire shows 70,000 or so clones, around 93% found once; its top ten account for under 1.3%. Findings and caveats of the study: That first-cohort TCR clusters tended to co-occur in the approximately 110 validation repertoires was found in a later analysis. Per published reports, the classifier diagnosed cytomegalovirus status with high specificity and sensitivity.

The donors formed part of the roughly 120-subject validation cohort, distinct from the approximately 630-subject first cohort. Sequenced input: PBMCs. The TCR sequence derives from a woman aged 18-29 years in good health and CMV-seronegative.

The CDR3 DNA reads TGTGCCAGCAGTTACCTGGGACAGGGAAGACATGAGCAGTTCTTC. Protein: CASSYLGQGRHEQFF. This rearrangement joins TRBV6-6 to TRBJ2-1, with 9 bases aligning to TRBD1. This CDR3 is built from 15 residues. Germline CDR1 and CDR2: MNHNY and SVGAGI (reference sequence). With 2 bases clipped from V and 8 bases from J, the junction kept 7 bases outside the gene matches.